One T cell receptor beta chain is described in this entry. Its antigen is unidentified. This specimen comes from a study of PD-1 blockade in classical Hodgkin lymphoma. Whole-study results and caveats: It was CD4+ TCR diversity, not CD8+, that rose significantly by C4D1. Why repertoires differed is undefined; disease activity or prior therapy possibly contributed.

The data were produced by immunoSEQ multiplex PCR, yet TCRdb's version contains in-frame clones alone and is incomplete. The sample consists of fewer than 50,000 clones, 86% of them appearing once. Exposure to brentuximab vedotin varied, and each patient had relapsed following autologous stem cell transplantation. This specimen consisted of peripheral blood mononuclear cells (PBMCs), obtained before the second cycle of nivolumab. This sequence originates from a human donor with classical Hodgkin lymphoma.

The CDR3 DNA is TGCGCCAGCAGCTCACAACGACGGGGAGTCAACGAGCAGTACTTC. This translates into CASSSQRRGVNEQYF. This chain connects TRBV5-1 to TRBJ2-7; TRBD2 is a possible D gene (5 bases). The CDR3 covers 15 residues. The ends were cut back, 3 bases at V and 5 bases at J, with 18 bases in the middle. Germline V gene lookup returns CDR1 SGHRS and CDR2 YFSETQ.